This T cell receptor beta chain comes out of a study of T cells in Graves' hyperthyroidism and ophthalmopathy. Points from the study as a whole: Progression to ophthalmopathy was predicted a median of approximately 6.4 months early.

This clonotype was counted a few times. Its specificity is unknown. Template material for amplifying TCR beta CDR3 regions consisted of RNA transcripts. When the TCR CDR3 underwent first-round RT-PCR, the HTBI primer set was used. TCRdb re-analysed the multiplex PCR reads in MiXCR, keeping a single row per CDR3 protein. Of approximately 740,000 distinct CDR3 sequences in the sample, 14% are singletons; the top ten hold roughly 10%. Hyperthyroidism patients were newly diagnosed, had disease duration under 2 months, and were aged 18 to 65 years. Fresh peripheral blood, 10 ml, was the source of the PBMCs. Trimming took off 3 bases at V and 9 bases at J, with 12 bases between the two ends. This CDR3 has 13 amino acids.

The chain links TRBV12-3 or TRBV12-4 to TRBJ2-1; D gene unclear. The sequence was obtained from a woman between 18 and 30 years old with Graves' hyperthyroidism. The sequencing input was blood. CDR3 in DNA: TGTGCCAGCAGTTTGGTCTCGTACGGTGAGCAGTTCTTC. Translation gives CASSLVSYGEQFF.